This TCR beta chain was found in a study of blood T cell repertoires in COVID-19. About the study: Donors in the United States, Italy and Spain gave samples during acute or convalescent COVID-19. From T cells, B-cell-depleted T cells, or PBMCs came the material, which was cDNA or gDNA.

Authors' methods: Researchers report that nucleated cell counts were estimated from reference gene primer amplification. The protocol was immunoSEQ multiplex PCR, while the TCRdb copy is restricted to in-frame clones and leaves out a portion. V and J calls and clone size come straight from that table; D and trimming were deduced from the DNA. Of a few hundred thousand clones listed, about 91% are singletons. The V end lost 0 bases, the J end lost 8 bases, and 17 bases lay between the germline ends. The CDR3 runs to 15 residues. Germline V gene sequence: CDR1 SGHNT, CDR2 YYREEE (reference sequence). This sequence originates from a woman in her thirties or forties who had recovered from COVID-19. This chain links TRBV5-4 with TRBJ1-2; D perhaps matches TRBD1 (6 bases). What was sequenced was peripheral blood. CDR3 loop: CASSLDPRTEQGYTF. The CDR3 nucleotides read TGTGCCAGCAGCTTGGACCCCAGGACAGAACAAGGCTACACCTTC.